This entry features one T cell receptor (beta chain) sequence. The data were obtained in a study of blood T cell repertoires in COVID-19. About the study: Material from acute and convalescent COVID-19 was sourced from the United States, Italy and Spain. T cells, B-cell-depleted T cells, or PBMCs provided the cDNA or gDNA that served as material.

In the original analysis: Using reference gene primer amplification, nucleated cell counts were estimated. The table came from immunoSEQ multiplex PCR; TCRdb's copy has only in-frame clones and leaves some out. The V and J calls and clone size were taken over from that table, and D and trimming were inferred from the DNA. This table has about 350,000 clones, more than 75% appearing once. The origin of this receptor is a woman younger than 30 who had recovered from COVID-19. The sequenced sample consisted of peripheral blood.

CDR3 amino acids: CASIGTSVNEQFF. The CDR3 bases are TGTGCCAGCATCGGGACTAGCGTCAATGAGCAGTTCTTC. V is TRBV6-5 and J is TRBJ2-1; 10 bases align to TRBD2. The CDR3 covers 13 residues. Germline loops: CDR1 MNHEY, CDR2 SVGAGI. V lost 7 bases to trimming and J lost 6 bases; unmatched junction nucleotides: 3.